A single sample is the source of the 8 T cell receptor beta chains below, sequenced in a study of response to subunit inactivated influenza vaccine. One entry per CDR3 protein results from TCRdb running MiXCR on the RT-PCR reads. The sample has 700,000 to 900,000 distinct CDR3 sequences, approximately 21% seen once. The sample was PBMCs from blood, taken roughly 5 days after vaccination. These receptor sequences come from a man aged 45-65 years who received an inactivated influenza vaccine.

This chain uses TRBV20-1 with TRBJ1-5; a possible D gene is TRBD1 (6 bases). The V gene lost 5 bases and the J gene lost 7 bases, with 12 bases spanning the gap. The V gene's germline CDR1 is DFQATT and CDR2 SNEGSKA (reference sequence). The CDR3 totals 12 residues. DNA for the CDR3: TGCAGTGCTGAGGGGGGGTACCAGCCCCAGCATTTT. Protein: CSAEGGYQPQHF.

This clonotype was recorded many times. The V and J genes are TRBV12-3 or TRBV12-4 and TRBJ2-2; D remains ambiguous. V was shortened by 6 bases and J by 8 bases, with 13 bases between the two germline ends. The length of the CDR3 is 13 residues. The CDR3, as DNA: TGTGCCAGCAGCTCGGGTCTTCGTGGGGAGCTGTTTTTT. Its translation is CASSSGLRGELFF.

This chain joins TRBV20-1 and TRBJ2-7, with a tentative D call TRBD2 (5 bases). Deletions cut 6 bases from V and 3 bases from J, with 18 bases between. Germline assignment: CDR1 DFQATT and CDR2 SNEGSKA (reference sequence). The CDR3 totals 14 residues. Here the CDR3 DNA reads TGCAGTGCCAGATCCATTGCGGGCGTCTACGAGCAGTACTTC. This sequence encodes CSARSIAGVYEQYF.

The rearrangement joins TRBV3-1 to TRBJ2-3; 10 bases map to TRBD2. CDR1 and CDR2 from the germline V gene are LGHDT and YNNKEL (reference sequence). V was pared by 4 bases and J by 0 bases, with 19 bases of the junction left unmatched. This CDR3 spans 21 amino acids. CDR3 nucleotides: TGTGCCAGCAGCCCGTTCGGACTAGCGGAAACGTCACCCACTAGCACAGATACGCAGTATTTT. Its protein is CASSPFGLAETSPTSTDTQYF.

The chain couples TRBV2 to TRBJ1-3; TRBD1 is a possible D gene (5 bases). The germline V gene has CDR1 SNHLY and CDR2 FYNNEI. This CDR3 region has 19 residues. The V and J ends lost 11 bases and 4 bases respectively, with 33 bases between them. The CDR3 DNA reads as TGTGCCCTCAGTTTTATGTTTCTAGACCAGGGCTTGAGAGGAAACACCATATATTTT. As protein: CALSFMFLDQGLRGNTIYF.

This clonotype has a handful of counts. The chain carries TRBV29-1 and TRBJ1-1; D gene uncertain. The CDR3 is 14 amino acids. Trimming left V 3 bases short and J 0 bases short, with 11 bases between. The V gene's germline CDR1 is SQVTM and CDR2 ANQGSEA. CDR3 nucleotides: TGCAGCGTTGACTTCGGGCAGGTGAACACTGAAGCTTTCTTT. Translated, it gives CSVDFGQVNTEAFF.

The chain uses TRBV5-1 and TRBJ2-1, with D unclear. V dropped 1 base and J dropped 0 bases, with 14 bases sitting between them. The CDR3 is 17 amino acids. Germline V gives CDR1 SGHRS, CDR2 YFSETQ. The CDR3 DNA is TGCGCCAGCAGCTTGACTGGACGTCGCCCCTCCTACAATGAGCAGTTCTTC. Amino acids: CASSLTGRRPSYNEQFF.

This clonotype was counted many times. The V and J genes are TRBV5-6 and TRBJ2-3; 8 bases are a match to TRBD1. Germline V gives CDR1 SGHDT, CDR2 YYEEEE. The CDR3 is 16 amino acids. With V trimmed by 4 bases and J by 4 bases, 11 bases remained unmatched. CDR3 bases: TGTGCCAGCAGCCCGTTGGACAGGGTGGAATCAGATACGCAGTATTTT. Translation: CASSPLDRVESDTQYF.